The present TCR beta chain was sequenced within a study of blood T cell repertoires in COVID-19. Overall study: Samples came from the United States, Italy and Spain, spanning acute and convalescent COVID-19.

The assay was immunoSEQ multiplex PCR, and TCRdb's table has in-frame clones only and misses some. The table records about 160,000 clones, around 85% of them present only once. CDR1 SGHNT and CDR2 YYREEE come from the germline V gene (reference sequence). The CDR3 is made up of 16 amino acids. J was trimmed by 8 bases and V by 4 bases; bases with no gene match: 11. The chain combines TRBV5-4 with TRBJ2-2; TRBD2 agrees at 10 bases. The specimen was peripheral blood. This clonotype was obtained from an older man with COVID-19, enrolled during active disease. CDR3 sequence reads: CASSAAASGGTGELFF. The CDR3 DNA follows: TGTGCCAGCAGCGCGGCGGCTAGCGGGGGTACGGGGGAGCTGTTTTTT.